This record covers a single TCR beta chain. The entry originates in a study of T cell repertoires in cytomegalovirus infection. TCRdb called the reads again in MiXCR, with one record for every CDR3 protein. The repertoire holds approximately 630,000 distinct CDR3 sequences, with about 24% as singletons. Germline V CDR1 and CDR2: SNHLY, FYNNEI. Trimming took 2 bases from V and 0 from J; bases not matched to a gene: 7. The CDR3 spans 16 residues. The sequenced sample consisted of CD8+ T cells from PBMCs. This clonotype was obtained from a human donor in good health (CMV status not recorded). Some clones in this sample may be carry-over from other donors' samples. The V call is TRBV2, the J call TRBJ2-7; 7 bases align to TRBD1. This chain's CDR3 is CASSEFGDSPSYEQYV. The CDR3 DNA reads as TGTGCCAGCAGTGAATTTGGGGACAGTCCCTCCTACGAGCAGTACGTC.